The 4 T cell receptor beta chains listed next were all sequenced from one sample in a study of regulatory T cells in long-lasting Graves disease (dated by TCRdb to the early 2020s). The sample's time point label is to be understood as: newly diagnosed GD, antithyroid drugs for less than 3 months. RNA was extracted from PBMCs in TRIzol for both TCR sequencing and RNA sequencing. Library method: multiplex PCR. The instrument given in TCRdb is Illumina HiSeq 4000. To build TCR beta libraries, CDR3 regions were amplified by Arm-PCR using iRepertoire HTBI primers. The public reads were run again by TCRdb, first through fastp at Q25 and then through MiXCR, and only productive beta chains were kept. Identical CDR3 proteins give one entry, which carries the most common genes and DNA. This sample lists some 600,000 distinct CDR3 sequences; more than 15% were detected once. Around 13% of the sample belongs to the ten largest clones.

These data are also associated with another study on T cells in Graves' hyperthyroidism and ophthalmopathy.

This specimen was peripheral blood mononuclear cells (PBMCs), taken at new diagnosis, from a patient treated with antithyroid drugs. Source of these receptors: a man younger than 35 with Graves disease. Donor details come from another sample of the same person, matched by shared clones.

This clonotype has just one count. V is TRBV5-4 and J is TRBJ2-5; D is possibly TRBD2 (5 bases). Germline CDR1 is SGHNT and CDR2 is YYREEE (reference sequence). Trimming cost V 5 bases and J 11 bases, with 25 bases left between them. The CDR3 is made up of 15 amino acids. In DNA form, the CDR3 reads TGTGCCAGCAGTGAGTTGGGCCTAGAAGAGATAGCGCAGTACTTC. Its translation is CASSELGLEEIAQYF.

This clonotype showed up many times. The CDR3 loop reads CASSVAAGGYGYTF. Written as DNA, the CDR3 is TGTGCCAGCAGCGTAGCGGCGGGCGGGTATGGCTACACCTTC. V and J are TRBV9 and TRBJ1-2; D gene uncertain. The CDR3 has 14 residues. The germline gives CDR1 SGDLS, CDR2 YYNGEE. Trimming shortened V by 0 bases and J by 5 bases, and 11 bases separated the two germline ends. Full variable domain (missing parts from reference TRBV9 and TRBJ1-2): DSGVTQTPKHLITATGQRVTLRCSPRSGDLSVYWYQQSLDQGLQFLIQYYNGEERAKGNILERFSAQQFPDLHSELNLSSLELGDSALYFCASSVAAGGYGYTFGSGTRLTVV.

In nucleotides, the CDR3 is TGTGCCAGCAGCCGGGACCGGCCGTCTGGGGCCAACGTCCTGACTTTC. Translated: CASSRDRPSGANVLTF. The chain links TRBV7-9 to TRBJ2-6; D might be TRBD1 or TRBD2, each matching 5 bases. The CDR3 consists of 16 residues. V lost 5 bases, J lost 1 base, and 12 bases lay in between. Germline V gives CDR1 SEHNR, CDR2 FQNEAQ (reference sequence). The full variable domain, completed using reference TRBV7-9 and TRBJ2-6, is DTGVSQNPRHKITKRGQNVTFRCDPISEHNRLYWYRQTLGQGPEFLTYFQNEAQLEKSRLLSDRFSAERPKGSFSTLEIQRTEQGDSAMYLCASSRDRPSGANVLTFGAGSRLTVL.

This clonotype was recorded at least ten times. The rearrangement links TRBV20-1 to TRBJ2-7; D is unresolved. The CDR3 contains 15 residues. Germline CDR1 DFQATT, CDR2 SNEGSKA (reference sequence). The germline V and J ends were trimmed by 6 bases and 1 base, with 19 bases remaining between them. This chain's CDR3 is CSAPKASAASYEQYF. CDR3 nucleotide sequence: TGCAGTGCCCCGAAGGCCAGCGCTGCATCCTACGAGCAGTACTTC.